These 26 T cell receptor beta chains came from one sample sequenced in a study of shared clonotypes between healthy human individuals. The repertoire was sequenced with immunoSEQ multiplex PCR; TCRdb's copy has only in-frame clones and lacks some. The profile covers over a million clones, with around four fifths appearing a single time and approximately 1.5% taken by the ten largest. Sequencing was done on a sample of memory CD4+ T cells sorted from blood. The subset here: CD45RA-negative fraction. The receptor source for this set is a man younger than 30 in good health.

The chain couples TRBV29-1 to TRBJ1-2; D unresolved. Deletions cut 4 bases from V and 2 bases from J, with 8 bases between. The CDR3 has 12 amino acids. CDR1 SQVTM and CDR2 ANQGSEA come from the germline V gene. The CDR3 here is CSVALGNYGYTF. The CDR3 DNA sequence: TGCAGCGTTGCTTTAGGAAACTATGGCTACACCTTC.

V usage is TRBV12-5 and J usage is TRBJ1-5, with D maybe TRBD1 (6 bases). Deletions cut 3 bases from V and 2 bases from J, with 14 bases between. The CDR3 extends over 16 amino acids. Germline V gene lookup returns CDR1 LGHNT and CDR2 FRNRAP. CDR3 nucleotides: TGTGCTAGTGGTTTTTCAGGGGCAGGGGGCAATCAGCCCCAGCATTTT. Its protein is CASGFSGAGGNQPQHF.

A note on this clone: A far larger clone is one nucleotide away, so this likely arose from a read error. The V and J genes are TRBV7-9 and TRBJ2-7; TRBD2 matches at 7 bases. CDR1 and CDR2 (germline): SEHNR, FQNEAQ (reference sequence). V dropped 5 bases and J dropped 0; count of bases not matched to a gene: 13. The CDR3 is made up of 17 amino acids. The chain's CDR3 is CASSGATTSDSSYEQYF. DNA of the CDR3: TGTGCCAGCAGCGGAGCGACAACTAGCGATAGCTCCTACGAGCAGTACTTC.

This clone was seen only a few times. Other DNA variants within this sample encode the same CDR3. J is TRBJ2-2 and V is TRBV2; 12 bases agree with TRBD2. CDR1 is SNHLY, CDR2 FYNNEI, per germline. The CDR3 consists of 13 residues. Losses at the gene ends were 8 bases for V and 6 bases for J; bases not matched to a gene: 1. CDR3 loop: CASRLAGAGELFF. The CDR3 DNA reads TGTGCCAGCCGACTAGCGGGAGCCGGGGAGCTGTTTTTT.

The V and J genes are TRBV15 and TRBJ2-3; 10 nucleotides agree with TRBD1. Germline CDR1 and CDR2: LNHNV and YYDKDF (reference sequence). The length of the CDR3 is 14 residues. J gave up 3 bases and V 7 bases, and 4 bases lay outside the gene matches. The CDR3 nucleotides are TGTGCCACCATGGACAGGGGGGGAACAGATACGCAGTATTTT. This translates into CATMDRGGTDTQYF.

V is TRBV6-1 and J is TRBJ2-7; 10 bases align to TRBD1. Germline values: CDR1 MNHNS, CDR2 SASEGT. The CDR3 is 15 residues long. The V and J ends lost 6 bases and 1 base, in that order; junction bases with no gene match: 6. The CDR3 nucleotides read TGTGCCAGCAGGGACAGGGGGATAGTATCCTACGAGCAGTACTTC. Its translation is CASRDRGIVSYEQYF.

V is TRBV19 and J is TRBJ1-6; no clear D gene. The CDR3 is 13 amino acids. Trimming took 5 bases from V and 10 from J, leaving 12 bases between them. Germline V gene sequence: CDR1 LNHDA, CDR2 SQIVND (reference sequence). CDR3 DNA sequence: TGTGCCAGTAGTGCACTACGGATGTCACCCCTCCACTTT. The encoded protein is CASSALRMSPLHF.

With regard to this clone: Other DNA sequences within the sample encode an identical CDR3. The V gene is TRBV7-9, the J gene TRBJ1-2; D ambiguous. Trimming stripped 3 bases from V and 6 bases from J, with 5 bases between. The CDR3 extends over 11 amino acids. Germline lookup yields CDR1 SEHNR and CDR2 FQNEAQ (reference sequence). CDR3 DNA: TGTGCCAGCAGCTTCAGTGATGGCTACACCTTC. Translation: CASSFSDGYTF.

This chain joins TRBV5-1 and TRBJ1-1; D unresolved. V was trimmed by 0 bases and J by 7 bases, leaving 7 bases between them. This CDR3 spans 12 amino acids. In germline, CDR1 is SGHRS, CDR2 YFSETQ. CDR3 amino acids: CASSLAPGEAFF. For the CDR3, the DNA is TGCGCCAGCAGCTTGGCCCCCGGTGAAGCTTTCTTT. Full variable domain (missing parts from reference TRBV5-1 and TRBJ1-1): KAGVTQTPRYLIKTRGQQVTLSCSPISGHRSVSWYQQTPGQGLQFLFEYFSETQRNKGNFPGRFSGRQFSNSRSEMNVSTLELGDSALYLCASSLAPGEAFFGQGTRLTVV.

V usage is TRBV28 and J usage is TRBJ1-1; 9 bases match TRBD1. Germline V CDR1 and CDR2: MDHEN, SYDVKM. Losses at the gene ends were 6 bases for V and 4 bases for J; bases not matched to a gene: 12. The CDR3 loop spans 16 amino acids. For the CDR3, the DNA is TGTGCCAGCAGGGCCGTATGGACAGGGGCTATCACTGAAGCTTTCTTT. Amino acids: CASRAVWTGAITEAFF.

The rearrangement uses TRBV19 and TRBJ1-4; possibly TRBD1 for D (5 bases). CDR3 size: 13 residues. Trimming removed 3 bases from V and 4 bases from J, with 6 bases in between. Germline lookup yields CDR1 LNHDA and CDR2 SQIVND (reference sequence). The CDR3 region has the DNA TGTGCCAGTAGTATTGGGGGTAATGAAAAACTGTTTTTT. Translation: CASSIGGNEKLFF.

The chain carries TRBV2 and TRBJ1-2; the match to TRBD1 covers 7 bases. CDR3 length: 15 amino acids. Looked up from germline, CDR1 is SNHLY and CDR2 is FYNNEI. The V gene end was trimmed by 8 bases and the J gene end by 2 bases; junction bases not matched to a gene: 11. The CDR3 protein is CASSLPGQKNYGYTF. CDR3 sequence (DNA): TGTGCCAGCTCTCTACCGGGACAGAAAAACTATGGCTACACCTTC. The full variable domain, in which reference TRBV2 and TRBJ1-2 provide the parts outside the CDR3, is EPEVTQTPSHQVTQMGQEVILRCVPISNHLYFYWYRQILGQKVEFLVSFYNNEISEKSEIFDDQFSVERPDGSNFTLKIRSTKLEDSAMYFCASSLPGQKNYGYTFGSGTRLTVV.

The chain is built from TRBV5-1 and TRBJ2-1; no definite D call. The V end lost 0 bases, the J end lost 5 bases, and 9 bases lay between the germline ends. Germline V CDR1 and CDR2: SGHRS, YFSETQ. The CDR3 is made up of 14 amino acids. This chain's CDR3 is CASSLEGLNNEQFF. In nucleotides, the CDR3 is TGCGCCAGCAGCTTGGAGGGCTTGAACAATGAGCAGTTCTTC.

This sequence joins TRBV30 and TRBJ2-5; possible D gene TRBD1, 6 bases. Germline values: CDR1 GTSNPN, CDR2 SVGIG (reference sequence). V was clipped by 1 base and J by 3 bases, with 9 bases between them. The CDR3 is 13 amino acids. The CDR3 spells CAWSAGAKETQYF. The CDR3 DNA follows: TGTGCCTGGAGTGCAGGGGCCAAAGAGACCCAGTACTTC.

V and J are TRBV5-3 and TRBJ2-1; no firm D call. TRBV5-3 is an ORF; its function is uncertain. V dropped 4 bases and J dropped 0 bases, with 11 bases sitting between them. This CDR3 spans 15 amino acids. CDR3 sequence: CARSLKVRSYNEQFF. As DNA, the CDR3 is TGTGCCAGAAGCCTGAAGGTGCGCTCCTACAATGAGCAGTTCTTC.

The chain couples TRBV10-3 to TRBJ1-2, with unresolved D. The germline gives CDR1 ENHRY, CDR2 SYGVKD. The CDR3 is 15 residues long. The V and J ends lost 0 bases and 7 bases respectively, with 15 bases between them. The CDR3 here is CAISESGVGSGGYTF. Here the CDR3 DNA reads TGTGCCATCAGTGAGTCTGGTGTGGGTTCGGGTGGCTACACCTTC.

The sample holds a few counts of this clone. The rearrangement joins TRBV29-1 to TRBJ2-7; perhaps D is TRBD1 or TRBD2 (5 bases each). The V end was cut by 7 bases, the J end by 0 bases, with 13 bases between. Looked up from germline, CDR1 is SQVTM and CDR2 is ANQGSEA. This CDR3 comprises 13 residues. CDR3 coding DNA: TGCAGCGCCGGGCCAGGGAGCTCCTACGAGCAGTACTTC. The encoded protein is CSAGPGSSYEQYF.

In the case of this clone: Other DNA sequences from this sample encode an identical CDR3 as well. CDR3 in amino acids: CASSLARGNQPQHF. In DNA form, the CDR3 reads TGTGCCAGCAGCTTAGCGCGGGGGAATCAGCCCCAGCATTTT. The gene calls are TRBV7-2 and TRBJ1-5; tentative D call: TRBD1 (5 bases). The germline gives CDR1 SGHTA, CDR2 FQGNSA. The CDR3 is 14 residues long. V was pared by 0 bases and J by 4 bases, with 7 bases between.

This clone was found a few times. The CDR3 region is CASQGGSIYGYTF. The DNA for the CDR3 is TGTGCCAGCCAGGGGGGTAGTATCTATGGCTACACCTTC. The chain carries TRBV19 and TRBJ1-2; 7 nucleotides agree with TRBD1. With V trimmed by 9 bases and J by 4 bases, 8 bases remained unmatched. Germline CDR1 LNHDA, CDR2 SQIVND (reference sequence). This CDR3 is 13 amino acids long.

The rearrangement uses TRBV5-4 and TRBJ2-1; 7 bases line up with TRBD2. This CDR3 is built from 14 residues. The V gene end was trimmed by 4 bases and the J gene end by 6 bases; junction bases not matched to a gene: 7. Germline values: CDR1 SGHNT, CDR2 YYREEE (reference sequence). CDR3 region: CASSQTLARNEQFF. DNA of the CDR3: TGTGCCAGCAGCCAAACACTAGCGCGCAATGAGCAGTTCTTC.

The chain is built from TRBV27 and TRBJ2-7; possibly TRBD1 or TRBD2 for D (5 bases each). The CDR3 is 17 residues long. V dropped 0 bases and J dropped 5 bases, with 20 bases sitting between them. Germline V gene sequence: CDR1 MNHEY, CDR2 SMNVEV (reference sequence). The CDR3 coding sequence is TGTGCCAGCAGTTTATCAATCTGGGACCGATATCCCAACGAGCAGTACTTC. It translates to CASSLSIWDRYPNEQYF.

A remark on this clone: The sample carries other DNA sequences with the same CDR3. The J gene is TRBJ1-5, the V gene TRBV6-1, with unresolved D. Germline V gene data show CDR1 as MNHNS and CDR2 as SASEGT. Trimming pared 0 bases from V and 7 bases from J, leaving 4 bases between. CDR3 size: 12 residues. CDR3 bases: TGTGCCAGCAGTGAAGCGCGGCAGCCCCAGCATTTT. It specifies CASSEARQPQHF.

This chain connects TRBV9 to TRBJ2-3; 8 bases match TRBD2. The CDR3 totals 15 residues. With V trimmed by 4 bases and J by 4 bases, 8 bases remained unmatched. The V gene's germline CDR1 is SGDLS and CDR2 YYNGEE. The CDR3 DNA is TGTGCCAGCAGCCCCCCCGGGACTAGGGCAGATACGCAGTATTTT. Amino acid sequence: CASSPPGTRADTQYF.

This chain links TRBV29-1 with TRBJ1-1; 7 bases fit TRBD1. Germline assignment: CDR1 SQVTM and CDR2 ANQGSEA. This CDR3 region has 12 residues. Unmatched junction bases numbered 2, after V lost 7 bases and J lost 0 bases. This chain's CDR3 is CSAGQMNTEAFF. CDR3 in DNA: TGCAGCGCGGGACAGATGAACACTGAAGCTTTCTTT. Drawing the rest from reference TRBV29-1 and TRBJ1-1, the complete variable domain is SAVISQKPSRDICQRGTSLTIQCQVDSQVTMMFWYRQQPGQSLTLIATANQGSEATYESGFVIDKFPISRPNLTFSTLTVSNMSPEDSSIYLCSAGQMNTEAFFGQGTRLTVV.

To note about this clone: This sample also contains other DNA sequences that code for the same CDR3. The V and J genes are TRBV5-1 and TRBJ2-3; TRBD1 is a possible D gene (5 bases). The CDR3 spans 14 residues. The V gene lost 4 bases and the J gene lost 4 bases, with 13 bases spanning the gap. Per germline, CDR1 SGHRS and CDR2 YFSETQ. The CDR3 nucleotides read TGCGCCAGCAGCCCTGGCCAGGGCGCAGATACGCAGTATTTT. Protein sequence: CASSPGQGADTQYF.

The rearrangement uses TRBV18 and TRBJ2-7; D tentatively fits TRBD1 or TRBD2 (5 bases each). The germline V gene encodes CDR1 KGHSH and CDR2 LQKENI. Trimming cost V 6 bases and J 2 bases, with 14 bases left between them. This CDR3 contains 14 residues. In DNA form, the CDR3 reads TGTGCCAGCTCTCAGTGGGGGATGGCCTACGAGCAGTACTTC. It specifies CASSQWGMAYEQYF.